A selection of T cell receptor beta chains follows, all from one sample in a study of blood T cell repertoires in COVID-19. Using immunoSEQ multiplex PCR, the repertoire was profiled, and TCRdb retains in-frame clones only, with some absent. Found here are roughly 15,000 clones, roughly four fifths of them singletons; the top ten hold roughly 15%. Specimen: peripheral blood. Receptor source: a man aged 55 to 70 with acute or convalescent COVID-19. CDR3s include the opening cysteine and the closing phenylalanine or tryptophan. The order of the fields is CDR3 DNA, CDR3 protein, clone size, D gene, V gene, J gene. A D gene is named only where the DNA matches it firmly. The listing skips clone size in some rows; elsewhere it reads once, few, many or a size class.

TGTGCCAGCAGCAACTCGGGGACAGGGGCATACGAGCAGTACTTC	CASSNSGTGAYEQYF	-	TRBD1	TRBV6-5	TRBJ2-7
TGTGCCAGCAGCGTAGTCGGGGGTTCGGGCGGGGAGCTGTTTTTT	CASSVVGGSGGELFF	-	-	TRBV9	TRBJ2-2
TGTGCCAGCAGCCATGGGACAGGGGGCATCGATGAGCAGTTCTTC	CASSHGTGGIDEQFF	-	TRBD1	TRBV7-6	TRBJ2-1
TGTGCCAGCAGCCCCACTAGGAACGCGAACACCGGGGAGCTGTTTTTT	CASSPTRNANTGELFF	-	-	TRBV5-4	TRBJ2-2
TGCCGGAGTGGAGGGGAGGATAATGAGCAGTTCTTC	CRSGGEDNEQFF	-	-	TRBV30	TRBJ2-1
TGTGCCAGTAGTGCCGCAGGGCGAACTGAAGCTTTCTTT	CASSAAGRTEAFF	-	-	TRBV19	TRBJ1-1
TGTGCCATCAGTGGGAGTGAGAACACTGAAGCTTTCTTT	CAISGSENTEAFF	-	-	TRBV10-3	TRBJ1-1
TGTGCCAGCAGCCAACTGCAGGGTAATTCACCCCTCCACTTT	CASSQLQGNSPLHF	-	-	TRBV3-1/TRBV3-2	TRBJ1-6
TGTGCCAGCAGTGAATTACAGAACCCCTCTGGGGCCAACGTCCTGACTTTC	CASSELQNPSGANVLTF	few	-	TRBV25-1	TRBJ2-6
TGTGCCAGCAGCTTAGGATTAGCGGGGGGGCGAGGTGAGCAGTTCTTC	CASSLGLAGGRGEQFF	-	TRBD2	TRBV7-2	TRBJ2-1
TGTGCCAGCAGTTACTCGACAGGGTCCAACGAGCAGTACTTC	CASSYSTGSNEQYF	-	TRBD1	TRBV6-5	TRBJ2-7
TGTGCCAGCAGCAAATTGGACAGCGTTAACACTGAAGCTTTCTTT	CASSKLDSVNTEAFF	once	-	TRBV6-1	TRBJ1-1
TGTGCCAGCAGCACCCCCCCCGGTACCAATAATTCACCCCTCCACTTT	CASSTPPGTNNSPLHF	-	-	TRBV5-6	TRBJ1-6
TGTGCCAGCAGCGCCGGAGGTGGCACTGAAGCTTTCTTT	CASSAGGGTEAFF	-	-	TRBV9	TRBJ1-1
TGCAGTGCTAGTTTTGGGACTAGCGGAAACCAAGAGACCCAGTACTTC	CSASFGTSGNQETQYF	-	TRBD2	TRBV20-1	TRBJ2-5
TGTGCCAGTAGGAAGGGACCAGGAGCAGGGGACGTCGGCAATCAGCCCCAGCATTTT	CASRKGPGAGDVGNQPQHF	-	-	TRBV19	TRBJ1-5
TGTGCCAGCAGCTCACAGCGGATAGAAGCTTTCTTT	CASSSQRIEAFF	-	-	TRBV7-2	TRBJ1-1
TGTGCCAGCAGGCCGAGGTCCTTGGAGGGAAACACCATATATTTT	CASRPRSLEGNTIYF	few	-	TRBV6-5	TRBJ1-3
TGTGCCACCAGTGATTCCAACAAAGGACAGGGGCGAGAGACCCAGTACTTC	CATSDSNKGQGRETQYF	-	TRBD1	TRBV24-1	TRBJ2-5
TGTGCCACCAGTGTCTCGGGAAATGAGCAGTTCTTC	CATSVSGNEQFF	-	-	TRBV24-1	TRBJ2-1
TGTGCCAGCAGCTGGAGCCCCGGGTCCGGCAATGAAAAACTGTTTTTT	CASSWSPGSGNEKLFF	-	-	TRBV7-9	TRBJ1-4
TGTGCCAGCGGGACCCGGGGGGCTGGAAACACCATATATTTT	CASGTRGAGNTIYF	-	-	TRBV5-4	TRBJ1-3
TGTGCCAGCGGCCGGGACAACAATCAGCCCCAGCATTTT	CASGRDNNQPQHF	few	-	TRBV6-2/TRBV6-3	TRBJ1-5
TGTGCCAGCAGCTTAACGTCAGTATTCTCTGGGGCCAACGTCCTGACTTTC	CASSLTSVFSGANVLTF	few	-	TRBV7-3	TRBJ2-6
TGTGCCAGCTCACGGACAGGGAACGAGCAGTACTTC	CASSRTGNEQYF	-	TRBD1	TRBV18	TRBJ2-7
TGCGCCAGCAGCCCCCGGGACAGCGGGAATTCACCCCTCCACTTT	CASSPRDSGNSPLHF	medium-sized	TRBD1	TRBV5-1	TRBJ1-6
TGTGCCAGCAGTTACCGGCAGGGAAGTGTCGAGCAGTTCTTC	CASSYRQGSVEQFF	-	-	TRBV6-5	TRBJ2-1
TGTGCCAGCAGCCCGGCAGGGGGGTCTGGAAACACCATATATTTT	CASSPAGGSGNTIYF	-	TRBD1	TRBV5-6	TRBJ1-3
TGTGCCAGCAGCTTAGGTCCTGGGGGCGAGGACACTGAAGCTTTCTTT	CASSLGPGGEDTEAFF	-	-	TRBV7-9	TRBJ1-1
TGTGCCAGCAGCCCCCCGGCCAGGGGGACTGAAGCTTTCTTT	CASSPPARGTEAFF	-	TRBD1	TRBV28	TRBJ1-1
TGCAGTGCTAGTTGGGACAGTCCCAACACTGAAGCTTTCTTT	CSASWDSPNTEAFF	-	TRBD1	TRBV20-1	TRBJ1-1
TGCGCCAGCAGCGCACAGACTAGCGCGGGTGAGACCCAGTACTTC	CASSAQTSAGETQYF	-	TRBD2	TRBV5-1	TRBJ2-5
TGCAGCGCCCAACCCCACAACACAGATACGCAGTATTTT	CSAQPHNTDTQYF	-	-	TRBV29-1	TRBJ2-3
TGTGCCAGCAGCTTGGTCGGCCTAGACTATGGCTACACCTTC	CASSLVGLDYGYTF	few	-	TRBV5-5	TRBJ1-2
TGTGCCAGCAGTCCAACAGGGGTTAGCACAGATACGCAGTATTTT	CASSPTGVSTDTQYF	-	TRBD1	TRBV7-6	TRBJ2-3
TGCGCCAGCAGCTTGGAGGGGAACGGAAACACCATATATTTT	CASSLEGNGNTIYF	-	-	TRBV5-1	TRBJ1-3
TGTGCCAGTAGGACCATCGGTGGTGGGGGCGCGGGCACCGGGGAGCTGTTTTTT	CASRTIGGGGAGTGELFF	once	-	TRBV19	TRBJ2-2
TGTGCCAGCAGCGCAACAGGGTATAGCAATCAGCCCCAGCATTTT	CASSATGYSNQPQHF	-	-	TRBV9	TRBJ1-5
TGTGCCATCAGTGAGGTGGGACTAGCGGGCTCGAATGAGCAGTTCTTC	CAISEVGLAGSNEQFF	few	TRBD2	TRBV10-3	TRBJ2-1
TGTGCCAGCGGCTCAAGTCCAGATACGCAGTATTTT	CASGSSPDTQYF	once	-	TRBV2	TRBJ2-3
TGTGCCTGGAGTGTACCCACGGGGGCTGGAAACACCATATATTTT	CAWSVPTGAGNTIYF	-	-	TRBV30	TRBJ1-3
TGTGCCAGCAGCGTAGGTATGGCCCCCTACGAGCAGTACTTC	CASSVGMAPYEQYF	-	-	TRBV9	TRBJ2-7
TGTGCCATCACGCTCGGACAGGGGGGAGACACTGAAGCTTTCTTT	CAITLGQGGDTEAFF	-	TRBD1	TRBV10-3	TRBJ1-1
TGTGCCAGCAGCCATTCGGACAGACATACCGGGGAGCTGTTTTTT	CASSHSDRHTGELFF	-	-	TRBV3-1/TRBV3-2	TRBJ2-2
TGTGCCAGCAGTTATGCGGGACTCTCCTGGGAGCAGTACTTC	CASSYAGLSWEQYF	-	-	TRBV6-2/TRBV6-3	TRBJ2-7
TGTGCCAGCAGCCTCGGACTAGATAACACCGGGGAGCTGTTTTTT	CASSLGLDNTGELFF	-	TRBD2	TRBV5-4	TRBJ2-2
TGTGCCAGCAGTCTAAGCGGGGGCCGCACAGATACGCAGTATTTT	CASSLSGGRTDTQYF	few	TRBD2	TRBV2	TRBJ2-3